This is a list of T cell receptor beta chains from one sample in a study of T-cell reconstitution after alpha-beta-depleted transplantation in children. One entry per CDR3 protein results from TCRdb running MiXCR on the PCR reads. The table includes 640,000 or so distinct CDR3 sequences, 16% detected once. The input for sequencing was PBMCs from the stem cell graft donor, taken from the stem cell graft. These receptors were taken from a human donor who donated a stem cell graft to a child with acute myeloid leukemia. Both conserved end residues are part of each CDR3. A D gene is named only where the DNA matches it firmly. The size entry is marked missing in some rows and otherwise reads once, few, many or a size class.

TRBV12-3/TRBV12-4,few,-,TRBJ2-5,TGTGCCAGCAGTTTCTCGGGGGACCTCCAAGAGACCCAGTACTTC,CASSFSGDLQETQYF
TRBV7-9,-,-,TRBJ1-1,TGTGCCAGCACCACAGTGGTCACTGAAGCTTTCTTT,CASTTVVTEAFF
TRBV10-3,few,-,TRBJ2-1,TGTGCCATCAGTGAAAAAGCCGATACCAATGAGCAGTTCTTC,CAISEKADTNEQFF
TRBV24-1,few,TRBD2,TRBJ2-5,TGTGCCACCAGTGATTTTAGCGGGGTACTACAAGAGACCCAGTACTTC,CATSDFSGVLQETQYF
TRBV24-1,-,-,TRBJ1-2,TGTGCCACCAGTGATGGGACCTACCCCTACACCTTC,CATSDGTYPYTF
TRBV12-3/TRBV12-4,many,-,TRBJ1-5,TGTGCCAGCAGCCCTGAGGGGGGCACCAATCAGCCCCAGCATTTT,CASSPEGGTNQPQHF
TRBV12-3/TRBV12-4,many,-,TRBJ2-5,TGTGCCAGCAGTTTATCGCCCGGGGGTCAAGAGACCCAGTACTTC,CASSLSPGGQETQYF
TRBV12-3/TRBV12-4,few,-,TRBJ2-3,TGTGCCAGCAGTTTGAAGATGGAAGGGACAAACACAGATACGCAGTATTTT,CASSLKMEGTNTDTQYF
TRBV20-1,many,-,TRBJ1-2,TGCAGTGCTAATTCAGGGGGCTACACCTTC,CSANSGGYTF
TRBV6-1,many,TRBD1,TRBJ1-2,TGTGCCAGCAGCGAGGGAAACAGGGGGGACTATGGCTACACCTTC,CASSEGNRGDYGYTF
TRBV29-1,few,TRBD1,TRBJ1-1,TGCAGCGTTCAACAGGGGACTGAAGCTTTCTTT,CSVQQGTEAFF
TRBV6-2/TRBV6-3,few,TRBD2,TRBJ2-1,TGTGCCAGCAGTTCAAGACTAGCCACCTCCTACAATGAGCAGTTCTTC,CASSSRLATSYNEQFF
TRBV3-1,-,-,TRBJ2-7,TGTGCCAGCTGTTCCCATTCAGAGGGAACAGGGAGCTCCCTCGAGCAGTACTTC,CASCSHSEGTGSSLEQYF
TRBV7-2,-,-,TRBJ2-5,TGTGCCAGCAGCCACGGGGTGGCGTACGAGACCCAGTACTTC,CASSHGVAYETQYF
TRBV7-8,-,TRBD2,TRBJ2-2,TGTGCCAGCAGCTCGCCGGGAAAAGGACTAGTCTGGTCGAACACCGGGGAGCTGTTTTTT,CASSSPGKGLVWSNTGELFF
TRBV20-1,many,-,TRBJ1-2,TGCAGTGCTAGGGGGGGTAACTATGGCTACACCTTC,CSARGGNYGYTF
TRBV12-3/TRBV12-4,-,TRBD1,TRBJ1-4,TGTGCCAGCAGTAACGACAGGGTAAATGAAAAACTGTTTTTT,CASSNDRVNEKLFF
TRBV27,-,TRBD1,TRBJ2-5,TGTGCCACCTCTACAGGGGGAGAACAGACCCAGTACTTC,CATSTGGEQTQYF
TRBV27,-,-,TRBJ2-7,TGTGCCAGCAAGGGGGACCCTAGCTCCTACGAGCAGTACTTC,CASKGDPSSYEQYF
TRBV29-1,-,-,TRBJ2-6,TGCAGCGTTTTACGGACCGGGGCCAACGTCCTGACTTTC,CSVLRTGANVLTF
TRBV6-2/TRBV6-3,-,TRBD2,TRBJ2-7,TGTGCCAGCAGTGCGTGGGGCGGGGGTGAACACGAGCAGTACTTC,CASSAWGGGEHEQYF
TRBV7-3,-,-,TRBJ2-5,TGTGCCAGCAGCTTGTGGCTAGCAGGGACCCAGTACTTC,CASSLWLAGTQYF
TRBV9,-,-,TRBJ1-5,TGTGCCAGCAGCGCGGGCCATCTAGTTCAGCCCCAGCATTTT,CASSAGHLVQPQHF
TRBV20-1,-,TRBD1,TRBJ1-5,TGCAGTGCTAGAGAAGGGAGGGCCAGGGGGGACCAGCCCCAGCATTTT,CSAREGRARGDQPQHF
TRBV24-1,-,TRBD1,TRBJ2-1,TGTGCCACCAGTGACTGGGACAGAGGTGGCAATGAGCAGTTCTTC,CATSDWDRGGNEQFF
TRBV27,few,TRBD1,TRBJ1-2,TGTGCCAGCAGTTTATCATGGACAGGGGGCCGTCGCTATGGCTACACCTTC,CASSLSWTGGRRYGYTF
TRBV20-1,few,TRBD1,TRBJ2-7,TGCAGTGCCGCCGGACAGGGAAGAAACGAGCAGTACTTC,CSAAGQGRNEQYF
TRBV20-1,many,-,TRBJ1-2,TGCAGTGCTAGAGATCCCGTGCCACAGCCTGGAGGCTACACCTTC,CSARDPVPQPGGYTF
TRBV29-1,few,-,TRBJ1-1,TGCAGCGTTGCAGGGCGGTTTGAGACTGAAGCTTTCTTT,CSVAGRFETEAFF
TRBV2,once,TRBD1,TRBJ1-4,TGTGCCATCGACAGGGAGGGGGAAAAACTGTTTTTT,CAIDREGEKLFF
TRBV7-6,-,TRBD2,TRBJ2-1,TGTGCCAGCAGCTTCCGGGGGGGTTGGAGCTCCTACAATGAGCAGTTCTTC,CASSFRGGWSSYNEQFF
TRBV11-2,few,TRBD2,TRBJ2-3,TGTGCCAGCAGCTCGAGACTAGCGGGGGGTGGGGGCAGCACAGATACGCAGTATTTT,CASSSRLAGGGGSTDTQYF
TRBV29-1,many,-,TRBJ2-7,TGCAGCGTTGTGATAGAGACAGGCGACACCTACGAGGAGCAGTACTTC,CSVVIETGDTYEEQYF
TRBV20-1,many,-,TRBJ2-3,TGCAGTGCTAGGCCCGACTGGGGGGGCACAGATACGCAGTATTTT,CSARPDWGGTDTQYF
TRBV9,-,-,TRBJ2-6,TGTGCCAGCAGCTTACTCATCCCGGGATCTTCTGGGGCCAACGTCCTGACTTTC,CASSLLIPGSSGANVLTF
TRBV5-1,many,-,TRBJ1-1,TGTGCCAGCAGTTTGAGCGTCGGCACTGAAGCTTTCTTT,CASSLSVGTEAFF
TRBV5-1,-,TRBD1,TRBJ2-5,TGCGCCAGCAGCTTGCAAGGACAGGGGGCCCAAGAGACCCAGTACTTC,CASSLQGQGAQETQYF
TRBV7-9,-,-,TRBJ2-1,TGTGCCAGCAGCCCCCCCTGGGCACAGAGCTCCTACAATGAGCAGTTCTTC,CASSPPWAQSSYNEQFF
TRBV20-1,-,-,TRBJ2-1,TGCAGTGCTCCTCGCCCGGGCGGGCAGTTCTTC,CSAPRPGGQFF
TRBV7-9,many,-,TRBJ1-1,TGTGCCAGCAGCCGCCGGGATTCGTTGACTGAAGCTTTCTTT,CASSRRDSLTEAFF
TRBV6-5,many,-,TRBJ1-1,TGTGCCAGCAGTTACCGTCGGACGGAGACCTCCAACACTGAAGCTTTCTTT,CASSYRRTETSNTEAFF
TRBV7-2,-,TRBD1,TRBJ1-2,TGTGCCAGCAGCTTGCGACCGGGACAGGGGTCTGGCTATGGCTACACCTTC,CASSLRPGQGSGYGYTF
TRBV7-8,-,-,TRBJ2-5,TGTGCCAGCAGACACGACAGGTTCCAAGAGACCCAGTACTTC,CASRHDRFQETQYF
TRBV2,few,-,TRBJ1-1,TGTGCCAGCAGTGAAAAGCCCCTCATGAACACTGAAGCTTTCTTT,CASSEKPLMNTEAFF
TRBV7-9,-,TRBD1,TRBJ1-1,TGTGCCAGCAGCCCCGACAGGGGAAGGGGACCTGAAGCTTTCTTT,CASSPDRGRGPEAFF
TRBV10-3,many,-,TRBJ1-4,TGTGCCATCAGTGAGTCGATCGGCCTTGAAAAACTGTTTTTT,CAISESIGLEKLFF
TRBV7-2,-,TRBD1,TRBJ1-4,TGTGCCAGCAGCCCCGGGGGGGCAGGGGGGAATGAAAAACTGTTTTTT,CASSPGGAGGNEKLFF
TRBV6-5,-,-,TRBJ1-1,TGTGCCAGCAGTAACCCGGGCGGCTCCGAAGCTTTCTTT,CASSNPGGSEAFF